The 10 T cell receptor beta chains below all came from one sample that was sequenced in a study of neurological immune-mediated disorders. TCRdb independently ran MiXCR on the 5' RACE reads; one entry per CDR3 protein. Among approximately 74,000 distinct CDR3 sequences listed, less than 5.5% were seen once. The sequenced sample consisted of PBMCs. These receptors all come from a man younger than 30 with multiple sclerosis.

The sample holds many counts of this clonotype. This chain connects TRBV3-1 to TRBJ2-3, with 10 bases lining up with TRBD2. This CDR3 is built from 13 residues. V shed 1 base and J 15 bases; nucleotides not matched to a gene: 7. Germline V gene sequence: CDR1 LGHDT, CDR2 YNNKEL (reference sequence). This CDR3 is CASSQVEAGGPYF. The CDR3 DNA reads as TGTGCCAGCAGCCAAGTCGAAGCGGGGGGGCCTTATTTT.

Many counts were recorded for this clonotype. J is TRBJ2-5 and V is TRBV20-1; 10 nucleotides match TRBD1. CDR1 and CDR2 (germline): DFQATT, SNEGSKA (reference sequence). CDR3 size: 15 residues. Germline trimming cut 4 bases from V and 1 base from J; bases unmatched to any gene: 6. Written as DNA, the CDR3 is TGCAGTGCTAAAGTGACAGGGGGCAGCCAAGAGACCCAGTACTTC. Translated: CSAKVTGGSQETQYF.

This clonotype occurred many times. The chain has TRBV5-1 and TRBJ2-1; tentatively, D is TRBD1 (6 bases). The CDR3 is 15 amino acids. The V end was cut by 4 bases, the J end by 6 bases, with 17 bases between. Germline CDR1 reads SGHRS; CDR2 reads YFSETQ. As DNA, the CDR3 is TGCGCCAGCAGCCCGGGAAGTAACAGGGCCAATGAGCAGTTCTTC. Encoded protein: CASSPGSNRANEQFF.

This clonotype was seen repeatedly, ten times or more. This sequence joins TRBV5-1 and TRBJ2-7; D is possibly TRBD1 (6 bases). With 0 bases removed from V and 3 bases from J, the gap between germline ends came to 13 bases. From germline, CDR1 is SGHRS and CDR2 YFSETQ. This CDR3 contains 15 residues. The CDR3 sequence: CASSLGQARSYEQYF. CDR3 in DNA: TGCGCCAGCAGCTTGGGACAGGCGAGGAGCTACGAGCAGTACTTC.

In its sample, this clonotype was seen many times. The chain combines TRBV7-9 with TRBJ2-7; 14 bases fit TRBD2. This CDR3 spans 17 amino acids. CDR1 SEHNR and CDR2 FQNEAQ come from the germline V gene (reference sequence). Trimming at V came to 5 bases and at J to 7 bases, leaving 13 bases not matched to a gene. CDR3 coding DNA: TGTGCCAGCAGCACCGGGACTAGCGGGAGTAGGTCTCGGGAGCAGTACTTC. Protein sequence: CASSTGTSGSRSREQYF.

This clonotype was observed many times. CDR3 protein: CASSEGANQPQHF. CDR3 DNA sequence: TGTGCCAGCAGCGAAGGAGCGAATCAGCCCCAGCATTTT. The chain combines TRBV12-3 or TRBV12-4 with TRBJ1-5; D remains unclear. Trimming stripped 6 bases from V and 4 bases from J, with 10 bases between. The CDR3 contains 13 residues.

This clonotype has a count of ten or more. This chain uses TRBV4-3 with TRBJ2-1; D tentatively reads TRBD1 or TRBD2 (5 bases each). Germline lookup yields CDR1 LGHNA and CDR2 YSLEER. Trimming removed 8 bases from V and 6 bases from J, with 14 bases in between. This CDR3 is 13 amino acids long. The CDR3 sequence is CASASGTGNEQFF. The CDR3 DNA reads TGCGCCAGCGCCTCAGGGACCGGCAATGAGCAGTTCTTC.

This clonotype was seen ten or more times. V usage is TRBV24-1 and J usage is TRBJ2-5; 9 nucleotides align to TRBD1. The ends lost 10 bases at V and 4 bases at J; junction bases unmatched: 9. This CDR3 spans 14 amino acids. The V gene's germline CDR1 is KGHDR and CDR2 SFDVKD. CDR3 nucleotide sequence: TGTGCCACTGAGACAGGGGGAGGGTCAGAGACCCAGTACTTC. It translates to CATETGGGSETQYF.

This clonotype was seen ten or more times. The CDR3 spells CASSLQRDTQYF. The CDR3 DNA follows: TGCGCCAGCAGCTTGCAGCGGGATACGCAGTATTTT. The chain uses TRBV5-1 and TRBJ2-3; a weak D match, TRBD2 (5 bases). The germline CDR1 and CDR2 sequences are SGHRS and YFSETQ. The CDR3 runs 12 residues. Trimming removed 1 base from V and 6 bases from J, with 6 bases in between. Based on the CDR3 plus reference TRBV5-1 and TRBJ2-3, the full variable domain is KAGVTQTPRYLIKTRGQQVTLSCSPISGHRSVSWYQQTPGQGLQFLFEYFSETQRNKGNFPGRFSGRQFSNSRSEMNVSTLELGDSALYLCASSLQRDTQYFGPGTRLTVL.

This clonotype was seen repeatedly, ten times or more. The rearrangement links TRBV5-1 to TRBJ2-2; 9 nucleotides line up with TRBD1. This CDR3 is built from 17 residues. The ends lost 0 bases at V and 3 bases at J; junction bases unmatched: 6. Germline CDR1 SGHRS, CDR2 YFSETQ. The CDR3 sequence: CASSLGARTGDTGELFF. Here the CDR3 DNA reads TGCGCCAGCAGCTTGGGGGCCCGGACAGGGGACACCGGGGAGCTGTTTTTT. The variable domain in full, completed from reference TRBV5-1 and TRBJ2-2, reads KAGVTQTPRYLIKTRGQQVTLSCSPISGHRSVSWYQQTPGQGLQFLFEYFSETQRNKGNFPGRFSGRQFSNSRSEMNVSTLELGDSALYLCASSLGARTGDTGELFFGEGSRLTVL.